This is a list of T cell receptor beta chains from one sample in a study of shared clonotypes between healthy human individuals. TCRdb's copy holds only in-frame clones and misses some; the assay was immunoSEQ multiplex PCR. This repertoire shows hundreds of thousands of clones, about 82% found once; its top ten account for around 13%. Sample: PBMCs. These receptor sequences come from a woman aged 40 to 55 in good health. Some clones in this sample may be carry-over from other donors' samples. The CDR3 runs from the conserved cysteine through the conserved F or W. Each record gives: clone size, J gene, V gene, D gene, CDR3 protein, CDR3 DNA. D genes are given only for firm matches. Only part of the rows carry a size: once, few, many, or a class if the clone is expanded.

. | TRBJ2-2 | TRBV7-6 | TRBD2 | CASSFSGASLPGELFF | TGTGCCAGCAGCTTTAGCGGGGCCTCTCTCCCCGGGGAGCTGTTTTTT
few | TRBJ2-5 | TRBV18 | TRBD1 | CASSPSGTAKETQYF | TGTGCCAGCTCACCGTCCGGGACAGCTAAAGAGACCCAGTACTTC
. | TRBJ2-1 | TRBV30 | . | CAWMNGAYNEQFF | TGTGCCTGGATGAATGGAGCCTACAATGAGCAGTTCTTC
. | TRBJ2-7 | TRBV4-2 | . | CASSQGGIADHYEQYF | TGTGCCAGCAGCCAAGGCGGGATAGCGGACCACTACGAGCAGTACTTC
. | TRBJ2-7 | TRBV5-1 | . | CASSFTGRSYEQYF | TGCGCCAGCAGCTTCACCGGGAGATCCTACGAGCAGTACTTC
. | TRBJ2-1 | TRBV5-4 | . | CASSPDSSYNEQFF | TGTGCCAGCAGCCCGGACAGTAGCTACAATGAGCAGTTCTTC
. | TRBJ2-1 | TRBV27 | . | CASSLFVPSGEQFF | TGTGCCAGCAGTTTATTCGTCCCGTCTGGTGAGCAGTTCTTC
. | TRBJ2-3 | TRBV5-1 | TRBD2 | CASSQETLLASTDTQYF | TGCGCCAGCAGTCAGGAAACCTTACTAGCGAGCACAGATACGCAGTATTTT
once | TRBJ2-3 | TRBV25-1 | . | CASSGVATSTDTQYF | TGTGCCAGCAGTGGGGTAGCGACTAGCACAGATACGCAGTATTTT
many | TRBJ2-2 | TRBV28 | . | CASRFPGPTGELFF | TGTGCCAGCAGGTTCCCCGGACCAACCGGGGAGCTGTTTTTT
many | TRBJ2-7 | TRBV2 | . | CASSEDAAEQYF | TGTGCCAGCAGTGAAGACGCGGCCGAGCAGTACTTC
. | TRBJ1-5 | TRBV7-9 | . | CASSIRGDQPQHF | TGTGCCAGCAGCATAAGGGGTGATCAGCCCCAGCATTTT
many | TRBJ2-1 | TRBV4-1 | . | CASSSFRGSSYNEQFF | TGCGCCAGCAGCAGTTTCCGGGGGAGCTCCTACAATGAGCAGTTCTTC
many | TRBJ2-7 | TRBV7-7 | TRBD2 | CASSLSSGDEQYF | TGTGCCAGCAGCTTATCCAGCGGGGACGAGCAGTACTTC
. | TRBJ2-3 | TRBV28 | . | CASKPKSTDTQYF | TGTGCCAGCAAACCCAAAAGCACAGATACGCAGTATTTT
. | TRBJ1-3 | TRBV7-2 | . | CASSSMSRANTIYF | TGTGCCAGCAGCTCTATGTCCAGGGCGAACACCATATATTTT
. | TRBJ1-2 | TRBV28 | TRBD1 | CASSWAGGGYTF | TGTGCCAGCAGTTGGGCAGGGGGTGGCTACACCTTC
. | TRBJ1-2 | TRBV6-1 | . | CASSRPGGNGYTF | TGTGCCAGCTCCAGACCGGGGGGCAATGGCTACACCTTC
few | TRBJ1-2 | TRBV5-4 | . | CASSSGLGYTF | TGTGCCAGCAGCTCAGGGTTAGGCTACACCTTC
. | TRBJ2-2 | TRBV4-1 | . | CASSRSAAGDNTGELFF | TGCGCCAGCAGCCGCTCCGCGGCCGGGGATAACACCGGGGAGCTGTTTTTT
many | TRBJ2-7 | TRBV10-1 | . | CASSESSQSAEQYF | TGCGCCAGCAGTGAGTCTTCACAGAGCGCCGAGCAGTACTTC
. | TRBJ2-1 | TRBV6-1 | . | CASSDWPLDGEQFF | TGTGCCAGCAGTGACTGGCCCCTAGACGGTGAGCAGTTCTTC
. | TRBJ2-7 | TRBV7-8 | . | CASSLAANSYEQYF | TGTGCCAGCAGCTTAGCAGCTAACTCCTACGAGCAGTACTTC
. | TRBJ2-5 | TRBV5-4 | . | CASSEQLQETQYF | TGTGCCAGCAGCGAACAGCTACAAGAGACCCAGTACTTC
. | TRBJ2-1 | TRBV5-5 | . | CASSLEGSLPGEQFF | TGTGCCAGCAGCTTGGAGGGTAGCTTGCCCGGGGAGCAGTTCTTC
. | TRBJ2-2 | TRBV7-3 | TRBD2 | CASSRFRLAESNTGELFF | TGTGCCAGCAGCCGCTTCCGACTAGCGGAATCGAACACCGGGGAGCTGTTTTTT
. | TRBJ2-1 | TRBV7-2 | . | CASSLGTTHLNEQFF | TGTGCCAGCAGCTTAGGGACTACCCATTTGAATGAGCAGTTCTTC
once | TRBJ2-1 | TRBV11-2 | TRBD1 | CASSSRTGGSYNEQFF | TGTGCCAGCAGCTCTAGGACAGGGGGCTCCTACAATGAGCAGTTCTTC
. | TRBJ2-1 | TRBV4-2 | TRBD2 | CASSQHETGTSVYNEQFF | TGTGCCAGCAGCCAACATGAGACCGGGACTAGCGTCTACAATGAGCAGTTCTTC
many | TRBJ2-1 | TRBV11-2 | . | CASSFGEQFF | TGTGCCAGCAGCTTTGGCGAGCAGTTCTTC
. | TRBJ2-5 | TRBV30 | . | CAWKSAAQYF | TGTGCCTGGAAGTCCGCGGCCCAGTACTTC
. | TRBJ1-1 | TRBV5-4 | TRBD1 | CASSLGGTLNTEAFF | TGTGCCAGCAGCTTAGGGGGCACCCTGAACACTGAAGCTTTCTTT
. | TRBJ1-6 | TRBV6-6 | . | CASSYTQATPLHF | TGTGCCAGCAGTTACACCCAGGCGACACCCCTCCACTTT
. | TRBJ1-6 | TRBV7-9 | . | CASSSPPGAGNSYNSPLHF | TGTGCCAGCAGCTCCCCACCCGGTGCGGGAAACTCCTATAATTCACCCCTCCACTTT
once | TRBJ1-4 | TRBV28 | TRBD1 | CASSPTGGETNEKLFF | TGTGCCAGCAGTCCCACAGGGGGGGAAACTAATGAAAAACTGTTTTTT
. | TRBJ1-1 | TRBV6-1 | . | CATPGPGQPNTEAFF | TGTGCCACCCCCGGGCCGGGCCAGCCGAACACTGAAGCTTTCTTT
. | TRBJ1-2 | TRBV5-5 | . | CASSPQTGAEYYGYTF | TGTGCCAGCAGCCCCCAGACAGGTGCGGAGTACTATGGCTACACCTTC
. | TRBJ2-7 | TRBV30 | . | CAWSVRGGYEQYF | TGTGCCTGGAGTGTCCGGGGAGGCTACGAGCAGTACTTC
. | TRBJ1-5 | TRBV10-1 | . | CASSRDSNQPQHF | TGCGCCAGCTCCCGGGATAGCAATCAGCCCCAGCATTTT
once | TRBJ2-4 | TRBV7-9 | . | CASSPVLAQNIQYF | TGTGCCAGCAGCCCCGTTTTAGCCCAAAACATTCAGTACTTC
. | TRBJ2-2 | TRBV9 | . | CASSVDIGSDTGELFF | TGTGCCAGCAGCGTAGATATAGGCTCGGACACCGGGGAGCTGTTTTTT
. | TRBJ1-5 | TRBV28 | TRBD1 | CASSSPGQNSNQPQHF | TGTGCCAGCAGCAGCCCGGGACAGAATAGCAATCAGCCCCAGCATTTT
. | TRBJ2-1 | TRBV10-3 | TRBD1 | CAISESTGTVDNEQFF | TGTGCCATCAGTGAATCTACCGGGACAGTCGACAATGAGCAGTTCTTC
. | TRBJ1-3 | TRBV18 | . | CASSPRIEGSGNTIYF | TGTGCCAGCTCACCACGGATCGAGGGCTCTGGAAACACCATATATTTT
few | TRBJ2-1 | TRBV5-1 | TRBD1 | CASSKGQGPYNEQFF | TGCGCCAGCAGCAAGGGACAGGGACCTTACAATGAGCAGTTCTTC
. | TRBJ2-7 | TRBV6-5 | . | CASRGASYEQYF | TGTGCCAGCAGGGGCGCCTCCTACGAGCAGTACTTC
. | TRBJ1-2 | TRBV11-2 | . | CASSLAQDYGYTF | TGTGCCAGCAGCTTAGCCCAGGATTATGGCTACACCTTC
few | TRBJ2-3 | TRBV6-4 | TRBD2 | CASSASGLHTDTQYF | TGTGCCAGCAGTGCTAGCGGGTTGCACACAGATACGCAGTATTTT
few | TRBJ2-1 | TRBV4-3 | TRBD2 | CASSQPSGSGNEQFF | TGCGCCAGCAGCCAACCTAGCGGGAGTGGCAATGAGCAGTTCTTC
. | TRBJ2-7 | TRBV27 | TRBD1 | CASSFSGTGPYEQYF | TGTGCCAGCAGTTTCTCCGGGACAGGCCCCTACGAGCAGTACTTC